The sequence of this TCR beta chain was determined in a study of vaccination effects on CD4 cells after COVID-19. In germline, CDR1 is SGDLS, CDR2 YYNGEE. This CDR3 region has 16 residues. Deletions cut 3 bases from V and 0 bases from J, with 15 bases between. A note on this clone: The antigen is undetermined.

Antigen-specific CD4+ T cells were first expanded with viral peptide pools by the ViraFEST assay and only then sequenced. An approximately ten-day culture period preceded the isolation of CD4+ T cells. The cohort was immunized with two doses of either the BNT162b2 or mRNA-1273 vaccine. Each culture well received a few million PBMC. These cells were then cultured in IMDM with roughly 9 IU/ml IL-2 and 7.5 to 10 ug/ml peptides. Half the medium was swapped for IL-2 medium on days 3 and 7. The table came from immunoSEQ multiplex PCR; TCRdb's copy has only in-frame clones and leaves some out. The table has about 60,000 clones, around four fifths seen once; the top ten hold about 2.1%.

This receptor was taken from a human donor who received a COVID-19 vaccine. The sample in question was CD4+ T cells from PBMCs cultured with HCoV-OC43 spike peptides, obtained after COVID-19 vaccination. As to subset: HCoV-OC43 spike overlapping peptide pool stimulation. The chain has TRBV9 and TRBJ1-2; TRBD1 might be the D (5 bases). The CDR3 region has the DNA TGTGCCAGCAGCGAGGCCCCGGGACTCTCTAACTATGGCTACACCTTC. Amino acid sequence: CASSEAPGLSNYGYTF.